Listed here are 9 T cell receptor beta chains from one sample, sequenced in a study of T cells in Graves' hyperthyroidism and ophthalmopathy. The source material, RNA transcripts, was used to amplify TCR beta CDR3 regions. HTBI primers drove first-round RT-PCR of the TCR CDR3. TCRdb called the multiplex PCR reads again in MiXCR, with one record for every CDR3 protein. Altogether more than 350,000 distinct CDR3 sequences are present, 14% to 15% being singletons, with the ten largest covering 30% to 35%. The sequenced material came from blood. These receptors were taken from a woman in her 30s with Graves' hyperthyroidism.

In its sample, this clonotype was seen a few times. This chain links TRBV6-1 with TRBJ2-1; D is unclear. Germline values: CDR1 MNHNS, CDR2 SASEGT. Trimming shortened V by 5 bases and J by 2 bases, and 10 bases separated the two germline ends. The CDR3 is 14 residues long. This CDR3 is CASSKTWPYNEQFF. The CDR3, as DNA: TGTGCCAGCAGTAAAACCTGGCCCTACAATGAGCAGTTCTTC.

In this sample, this clonotype turned up many times. The chain recombines TRBV24-1 with TRBJ2-2; 11 bases map to TRBD2. CDR1 KGHDR and CDR2 SFDVKD come from the germline V gene. CDR3 size: 18 residues. Germline trimming cut 2 bases from V and 1 base from J; bases unmatched to any gene: 5. In DNA form, the CDR3 reads TGTGCCACCAGTGATTCCGGACTAGCGGGCCAGAACACCGGGGAGCTGTTTTTT. It encodes CATSDSGLAGQNTGELFF.

This clonotype appeared many times. The chain couples TRBV28 to TRBJ1-2; 7 bases are shared with TRBD1. This CDR3 spans 13 amino acids. With 4 bases clipped from V and 2 bases from J, the junction kept 1 base outside the gene matches. Germline V lookup: CDR1 MDHEN, CDR2 SYDVKM. The CDR3 protein is CASSSGQNYGYTF. CDR3 DNA sequence: TGTGCCAGCAGTTCGGGACAGAACTATGGCTACACCTTC.

This clonotype was seen a few times. The chain joins TRBV9 to TRBJ2-1; D might be TRBD1 or TRBD2, each matching 6 bases. Germline lookup yields CDR1 SGDLS and CDR2 YYNGEE. Trimming removed 3 bases from V and 7 bases from J, with 11 bases in between. This CDR3 spans 13 amino acids. CDR3 DNA sequence: TGTGCCAGCAGCGGAAGAGGGGGGAATGAGCAGTTCTTC. It encodes CASSGRGGNEQFF.

This clonotype came up a few times. CDR3: CASSRDGPSYEQYF. In DNA form, the CDR3 reads TGCGCCAGCAGCCGCGACGGACCCTCCTACGAGCAGTACTTC. This sequence joins TRBV5-1 and TRBJ2-7; D is unclear. V gave up 4 bases and J gave up 0 bases, with 11 bases separating them. The CDR3 covers 14 residues. The V gene's germline CDR1 is SGHRS and CDR2 YFSETQ.

The chain recombines TRBV6-1 with TRBJ2-5; maybe TRBD2 (6 bases). This CDR3 is 14 amino acids long. CDR1 is MNHNS and CDR2 is SASEGT in the germline V gene. With 6 bases removed from V and 5 bases from J, the gap between germline ends came to 16 bases. This chain's CDR3 is CASRPFGGRETQYF. DNA for the CDR3: TGTGCCAGCAGGCCCTTTGGAGGGCGCGAGACCCAGTACTTC.

J is TRBJ2-3 and V is TRBV28; D may be TRBD2 (6 bases). Germline assignment: CDR1 MDHEN and CDR2 SYDVKM. This CDR3 has 14 amino acids. V was clipped by 5 bases and J by 6 bases, with 15 bases between them. The CDR3 region is CASSPSRLEDTQYF. CDR3 nucleotide sequence: TGTGCCAGCAGTCCATCTCGACTAGAGGATACGCAGTATTTT.

Only a few counts were recorded for this clonotype. V gene TRBV29-1 combines with J gene TRBJ2-5; 11 nucleotides align to TRBD2. CDR3 length: 14 amino acids. In germline, CDR1 is SQVTM, CDR2 ANQGSEA. With V trimmed by 8 bases and J by 1 base, 6 bases remained unmatched. The CDR3 reads CSLRGLAGQETQYF. The CDR3 DNA follows: TGCAGCTTAAGAGGACTAGCGGGCCAAGAGACCCAGTACTTC.

This clonotype was seen repeatedly, ten times or more. V is TRBV27 and J is TRBJ2-3; D gene uncertain. The CDR3 extends over 13 amino acids. V lost 5 bases and J lost 5, with 11 bases in between. The germline gives CDR1 MNHEY, CDR2 SMNVEV (reference sequence). The CDR3: CASSTYREDTQYF. Here the CDR3 DNA reads TGTGCCAGCAGTACCTATCGAGAAGATACGCAGTATTTT.